These T cell receptor beta chains were read from a single sample in a study of T cells in Graves' hyperthyroidism and ophthalmopathy. TCRdb analysed the multiplex PCR reads with MiXCR anew, one entry per CDR3 protein. This table has roughly 580,000 distinct CDR3 sequences, around 42% appearing once. The specimen was peripheral blood or thyroid tissue (not recorded which). The receptors originated from a woman aged 18 to 35 with Graves' hyperthyroidism. Both conserved end residues are part of each CDR3. The order of the fields is D gene, clone size, V gene, J gene, CDR3 DNA, CDR3 protein. A D gene is named only where the DNA matches it firmly. Size values are once, few and many counts, or a class for expanded clones, and some rows have none.

D: .; size: many; V: TRBV10-3; J: TRBJ1-1; DNA: TGTGCCATCGCGGGGGGCTCGGAGAACACTGAAGCTTTCTTT; CDR3: CAIAGGSENTEAFF
D: TRBD1; size: .; V: TRBV12-3/TRBV12-4; J: TRBJ2-2; DNA: TGTGCCAGCAGTGGGACAGGGAGCTTGTTTTTT; CDR3: CASSGTGSLFF
D: .; size: .; V: TRBV2; J: TRBJ2-5; DNA: TGTGCCAGCAGCCGGAACCAAGAGACCCAGTACTTC; CDR3: CASSRNQETQYF
D: .; size: many; V: TRBV7-9; J: TRBJ1-1; DNA: TGTGCCAGCAGGATGGTGGACAGCACTGAAGCTTTCTTT; CDR3: CASRMVDSTEAFF
D: .; size: many; V: TRBV20-1; J: TRBJ1-6; DNA: TGCAGTGCTAGAGATGGGGTGAAATCACCCCTCCACTTT; CDR3: CSARDGVKSPLHF
D: .; size: many; V: TRBV19; J: TRBJ2-5; DNA: TGTGCCAGTAGTATTACGGTCGAAGGGACCCAGTACTTC; CDR3: CASSITVEGTQYF
D: .; size: many; V: TRBV7-9; J: TRBJ1-2; DNA: TGTGCCAGCAGCTTATCCCATGGCTACACCTTC; CDR3: CASSLSHGYTF
D: .; size: .; V: TRBV7-2; J: TRBJ1-2; DNA: TGTGCCAGCAGCCCCCGTTCCTCGGGGGGGCGAGGTGGCTACACCTTC; CDR3: CASSPRSSGGRGGYTF
D: .; size: many; V: TRBV15; J: TRBJ1-5; DNA: TGTGCCACCAGCAGAGACCTGGGTGCGAATCAGCCCCAGCATTTT; CDR3: CATSRDLGANQPQHF
D: .; size: .; V: TRBV2; J: TRBJ1-5; DNA: TGTGCCAGCAGTTTAACGTCAGGGGATCAGCCCCAGCATTTT; CDR3: CASSLTSGDQPQHF
D: .; size: .; V: TRBV29-1; J: TRBJ2-5; DNA: TGCAGCTCACCACCGGGCCCAGAGACCCAGTACTTC; CDR3: CSSPPGPETQYF
D: .; size: few; V: TRBV7-2; J: TRBJ2-7; DNA: TGTGCCAGCGGACATGTCGCCTACGAGCAGTACTTC; CDR3: CASGHVAYEQYF
D: TRBD1; size: .; V: TRBV7-2; J: TRBJ1-5; DNA: TGTGCCAGCAGCTACCGACAGGGCGGGGAGACCCAGCATTTT; CDR3: CASSYRQGGETQHF
D: TRBD1; size: .; V: TRBV20-1; J: TRBJ1-3; DNA: TGCAGTGCTGGGACAGCTTACTCTGGAAACACCATATATTTT; CDR3: CSAGTAYSGNTIYF
D: .; size: few; V: TRBV2; J: TRBJ2-5; DNA: TGTGCCAGCAGACCGATTGAGCAGGGGGAGACCCAGTACTTC; CDR3: CASRPIEQGETQYF
D: TRBD1; size: few; V: TRBV5-1; J: TRBJ2-5; DNA: TGCGCCAGCAGCGAGGGACAGTCGTACCAAGAGACCCAGTACTTC; CDR3: CASSEGQSYQETQYF
D: TRBD1; size: many; V: TRBV19; J: TRBJ1-2; DNA: TGTGCCAGTAGGACGGGACAGGGAGGCTACACCTTC; CDR3: CASRTGQGGYTF
D: TRBD2; size: .; V: TRBV15; J: TRBJ2-5; DNA: TGTGCCACCAGCAGAGGGCTAGCGGGAGGCCCTCCAAGTGGGGGAGAGACCCAGTACTTC; CDR3: CATSRGLAGGPPSGGETQYF
D: .; size: .; V: TRBV29-1; J: TRBJ1-1; DNA: TGCAGCGTTGAACAGGGGAAGGAGACTGAAGCTTTCTTT; CDR3: CSVEQGKETEAFF
D: .; size: .; V: TRBV25-1; J: TRBJ2-7; DNA: TGTGCTAGAGAAGGGGGGAAGGGGTCCTACGAGCAGTACTTC; CDR3: CAREGGKGSYEQYF
D: .; size: .; V: TRBV20-1; J: TRBJ2-3; DNA: TGCAGTGCTAGAGATAGTGGTACGCAGTATTTT; CDR3: CSARDSGTQYF
D: TRBD2; size: few; V: TRBV7-6; J: TRBJ2-2; DNA: TGTGCCAGCAGCTTAGCGAAACTAGCGGGTACGAACACCGGGGAGCTGTTTTTT; CDR3: CASSLAKLAGTNTGELFF
D: TRBD1; size: .; V: TRBV2; J: TRBJ2-7; DNA: TGTGCCAGCAGCATCGGGACAGCCTACGAGCAGTACTTC; CDR3: CASSIGTAYEQYF
D: TRBD1; size: .; V: TRBV7-3; J: TRBJ2-7; DNA: TGTGCCAGCCGGGACAGGGGGCGAATTGTCCCCTACGAGCAGTACTTC; CDR3: CASRDRGRIVPYEQYF
D: .; size: .; V: TRBV2; J: TRBJ2-7; DNA: TGTGCCAGCAGTGGAAGGGCGGAGCCTCCCTACGAGCAGTACTTC; CDR3: CASSGRAEPPYEQYF
D: TRBD1; size: many; V: TRBV2; J: TRBJ1-6; DNA: TGTGCCACAGGACAGGGACCCTCACCCCTCCACTTT; CDR3: CATGQGPSPLHF
D: TRBD1; size: few; V: TRBV10-2; J: TRBJ2-2; DNA: TGCGCCAGCAGAGCCGGGACAGGGATCACCGGGGAGCTGTTTTTT; CDR3: CASRAGTGITGELFF
D: TRBD1; size: .; V: TRBV24-1; J: TRBJ2-2; DNA: TGTGCCACCAGTGACCCAACAGGGGGCGAAAACACCGGGGAGCTGTTTTTT; CDR3: CATSDPTGGENTGELFF
D: .; size: many; V: TRBV15; J: TRBJ1-4; DNA: TGTGCCACCAGCAGACAGCTTAATGAAAAACTGTTTTTT; CDR3: CATSRQLNEKLFF
D: .; size: .; V: TRBV2; J: TRBJ1-2; DNA: TGTGCCAGCACGCCGGAGTTACAGCCTTATGGCTACACCTTC; CDR3: CASTPELQPYGYTF
D: .; size: .; V: TRBV10-3; J: TRBJ2-5; DNA: TGTGCCATCAGCGACAGGGGAGGGTCAGAGACCCAGTACTTC; CDR3: CAISDRGGSETQYF
D: .; size: few; V: TRBV5-1; J: TRBJ1-4; DNA: TGCGCCAGCAGCCATGGGACGGGCGAAAAACTGTTTTTT; CDR3: CASSHGTGEKLFF
D: .; size: few; V: TRBV19; J: TRBJ1-2; DNA: TGTGCCAGTAGTACCATGCCGGGACCGAACTATGGCTACACCTTC; CDR3: CASSTMPGPNYGYTF
D: .; size: .; V: TRBV29-1; J: TRBJ2-7; DNA: TGCAGCGTACGACACGCGACGAGCTCCTACGAGCAGTACTTC; CDR3: CSVRHATSSYEQYF
D: TRBD2; size: few; V: TRBV29-1; J: TRBJ2-2; DNA: TGCAGCGTTGAGGTTGTGGGACTAGCGGGAGTTAACACCGGGGAGCTGTTTTTT; CDR3: CSVEVVGLAGVNTGELFF
D: .; size: .; V: TRBV25-1; J: TRBJ1-1; DNA: TGTGCCAGCTCACCTCTCGCGATGAACACTGAAGCTTTCTTT; CDR3: CASSPLAMNTEAFF
D: TRBD2; size: .; V: TRBV25-1; J: TRBJ2-7; DNA: TGTGCCGGGACTAGCGGGAGTCCGTACGAGCAGTACTTC; CDR3: CAGTSGSPYEQYF
D: .; size: many; V: TRBV12-3/TRBV12-4; J: TRBJ1-6; DNA: TGTGCCAGCAGGCAACTGGGTTCACCCCTCCACTTT; CDR3: CASRQLGSPLHF
D: TRBD2; size: few; V: TRBV7-3; J: TRBJ2-2; DNA: TGTGCCAGCAGCGGGACTAGCGGGGAGCTGTTTTTT; CDR3: CASSGTSGELFF
D: TRBD1; size: .; V: TRBV29-1; J: TRBJ1-5; DNA: TGCAGCGTTCCGCAGGGGGGGCAGCCCCAGCATTTT; CDR3: CSVPQGGQPQHF
D: .; size: .; V: TRBV7-2; J: TRBJ1-2; DNA: TGTGCCAGCAGCTTAACCCACTTTGATGGACAGAACTATGGCTACACCTTC; CDR3: CASSLTHFDGQNYGYTF
D: TRBD2; size: .; V: TRBV20-1; J: TRBJ2-7; DNA: TGCAGTGCTAGCCCTCCTAGCGGCCCACAGTACTTC; CDR3: CSASPPSGPQYF
D: .; size: many; V: TRBV2; J: TRBJ1-5; DNA: TGTGCCAGCAGCGAGGACAGTCAAGGAAATCAGCCCCAGCATTTT; CDR3: CASSEDSQGNQPQHF
D: .; size: many; V: TRBV29-1; J: TRBJ2-5; DNA: TGCAGCGCCCCCGCGTTGGAGGGGAAGGGGACCCAGTACTTC; CDR3: CSAPALEGKGTQYF
D: .; size: many; V: TRBV10-3; J: TRBJ1-3; DNA: TGTGCCACCGAGGGCGTAGGAAACACCATATATTTT; CDR3: CATEGVGNTIYF
D: .; size: few; V: TRBV6-1; J: TRBJ1-2; DNA: TGTGCCAGCAACCTTCGGGGACCTAACTATGGCTACACCTTC; CDR3: CASNLRGPNYGYTF
D: .; size: many; V: TRBV5-1; J: TRBJ1-2; DNA: TGTGCCAGCAGCTTAGACAGGAGCTATGGCTACACCTTC; CDR3: CASSLDRSYGYTF
D: .; size: few; V: TRBV20-1; J: TRBJ2-2; DNA: TGCAGTGCTAAAAAAGCGAGAGTGAACACCGGGGAGCTGTTTTTT; CDR3: CSAKKARVNTGELFF
D: .; size: .; V: TRBV10-3; J: TRBJ1-1; DNA: TGTGCCATCAGTCGGAGGGGTGAAGCTTTCTTT; CDR3: CAISRRGEAFF
D: .; size: .; V: TRBV10-3; J: TRBJ2-2; DNA: TGTGCCAGCACCCCCGAAGTGCACGGGGAGCTGTTTTTT; CDR3: CASTPEVHGELFF
D: TRBD2; size: .; V: TRBV10-2; J: TRBJ2-5; DNA: TGCGCCAGCAGGTCGGGACTAGCGGGAGCTGAGACCCAGTACTTC; CDR3: CASRSGLAGAETQYF